The TCR beta chain under discussion was sequenced for a study of OX40 agonist ivuxolimab in advanced cancers. Germline-derived CDR1 and CDR2 are LGHNA and YSLEER. The CDR3 spans 15 residues. V was cut by 2 bases and J by 3 bases, with 11 bases left in between. TCRdb keeps only in-frame clones here, not all; method: immunoSEQ multiplex PCR. The table has some 83,000 clones, around 84% seen once. Study results and caveats: Undetermined was the antigen specificity of the expanded peripheral T cells. CD8+ T cells averaged more expanded clones than CD4+.

A remark on this clone: Its antigen is undetermined.

This clonotype originated in an adult with an advanced solid tumor such as melanoma, head and neck, liver or kidney cancer. Here the sequenced sample was CD4+ or CD8+ T cells sorted from blood, taken in a trial of the OX40 agonist ivuxolimab. The chain combines TRBV4-3 with TRBJ1-3; D unclear. The CDR3 region is CASSQSRVGGNTIYF. CDR3 sequence (DNA): TGCGCCAGCAGCCAAAGTAGGGTGGGTGGAAACACCATATATTTT.